This TCR beta chain is drawn from a study of cytomegalovirus exposure and HLA in healthy donors (dated by TCRdb to 2016 to 2017). General notes on the study: An earlier analysis of several hundred of the donors reported 276 Gb of sequence data and around 120 million unique TCR beta sequences obtained from some 200 million T cells. Of the 398 genotyped donors, over 80% were placed in the genetic ancestry cluster associated with self-reported Caucasian donors. A later analysis re-examined previously published TCR beta repertoires from several hundred donors and added high-resolution HLA genotyping to investigate patterns of TCR occurrence. An earlier analysis of around 640 of the donors used high-throughput TCR beta sequencing to judge whether each TCR beta V gene segment behaved as functional or pseudogenic. Using immunosequencing, the study profiled T cell repertoires from fewer than 850 subjects and related those repertoires to cytomegalovirus serostatus. Among around 400 genotyped donors of the cohort, an average of around 240,000 unique TCR beta nucleotide sequences were sequenced per donor, around 20% of them non-productive. Roughly 5 DR-DQ haplotypes were treated as single units for association and clustering because of strong linkage in the cohort. The aim of the study was to test whether cataloging public T cell receptors could identify signatures of past pathogen exposure. A later genetic analysis used genome-wide SNP genotypes for 398 of the 666 donors, treating that subset as a discovery cohort. Donor age, sex, ethnicity and CMV serostatus were compiled alongside the repertoire data. Typing coverage varied by locus: roughly 629-640 donors for A, B, C, DRB1 and DQB1; roughly 510 for DQA1; 600 to 610 for DPA1; roughly 450 for DPB1. In the later analysis, no new phenotypic data were used to find candidate immune exposures; instead, reliance was placed on TCR beta sequences and their occurrence across donors. An early release that covered around 590 HLA-typed donors contained about 300 gigabases of sequencing data and 85 million to 100 million unique TCR sequences. To predict cytomegalovirus infection status, the study combined high-throughput TCR immunosequencing, statistical association of individual TCRs with disease status, and machine learning. Every discovery cohort repertoire had been produced on one sequencing platform. Along with the approximately 650-subject first cohort, a separate validation cohort of about 110 different subjects was used. HLA typing included class I and class II loci at four-digit resolution.

The cohort was made up of roughly 670 healthy bone marrow donors. Cohort members were all nominally healthy when sampled, although unrecorded immune exposures were likely present. The donor tested CMV seronegative, placing the donor among the roughly 400 seronegative members of the cohort. Every donor gave a peripheral blood sample, and the peripheral blood mononuclear cells from that sample were used for TCR beta sequencing. Genomic DNA was extracted from the blood cell samples with the Qiagen DNeasy Blood Extraction Kit. Its CDR3 holds 13 amino acids, cysteine through phenylalanine. The kept DNA is CDR3 alone, 39 bases in frame from the first base. Reading the germline V gene gives CDR1 SGDLS and CDR2 YYNGEE. A distance of 16 bases separates the germline ends of V and J, which lose 5 bases and 8 bases respectively. This clone was counted between two and nine times. There is no known antigen for this receptor. Base-call qualities are not available, and no considerably larger clone is one nucleotide away.

The library came from the immunoSEQ multiplex PCR assay. The multiplex PCR relied on a mix of 60 forward primers for TCR Vbeta segments and 13 reverse primers for TCR Jbeta segments. The CDR3 region of rearranged TCR beta genes was amplified from genomic DNA with a multiplex PCR assay. Amplified TCR beta libraries were sequenced as 87-base-pair reads on the Illumina HiSeq System. The study's own analysis went as follows. A later analysis counted around 72 million unique TCR beta chains across the 650 to 800 repertoires, and 9.5 million to 11 million of these chains were shared by at least two donors. Raw reads were error-corrected and collapsed into unique sequences by a nearest-neighbor algorithm in which closely related sequences were merged to remove PCR and sequencing errors. To assign V, D and J gene segments, CDR3 sequences were aligned to IMGT reference sequences. For a sequence to be retained, at least a six-nucleotide match to both a V gene segment and a J gene segment was required. Rearrangements were called productive when the CDR3 lacked stop codons and stayed in frame with V and J; all others were non-productive. Following IMGT convention, CDR3 was defined as the stretch from the second conserved V-encoded cysteine up to the conserved J-encoded phenylalanine. The earlier analysis of fewer than 750 of the donors excluded sequences that lacked an unambiguous match to a single V gene segment. In an earlier analysis of approximately 590 of the donors, a V segment was called functional when productive rearrangements were above 56.7%, and segregating when the standard deviation between donors exceeded 5%. To diagnose cytomegalovirus status from the catalog of TCR beta chain sequences, a statistical classification framework was built. In a later analysis, TCR nucleotide sequences were compared against IMGT/GENE-DB human TR gene sequences so that V and J genes could be assigned. A later analysis assigned CDR3 sequences and most-parsimonious VDJ recombination scenarios with the TCRdist pipeline. In a later analysis, each TCR beta chain was defined by its CDR3 amino acid sequence together with its V-gene family, and reads lacking a unique V-gene family were excluded. In a later analysis, some 600 highly shared, low-generation-probability nucleotide sequences were removed to address suspected cross-contamination and a sequencing artifact. For each public chain, a later analysis derived a clonal expansion index from normalized ranks of inferred template counts within each repertoire. Generation probabilities in a later analysis came from a VDJ recombination model fitted to out-of-frame rearrangements, and those results were checked against IGoR. A later analysis scored TCR-TCR, TCR-HLA and TCR-CMV co-occurrence with hypergeometric tests, applying a repertoire-size bias correction to TCR pairs. A later analysis estimated false discovery rates by permuting HLA or CMV assignments 20 times. In a later analysis, co-occurring TCRs were grouped using DBSCAN, with TCRdist sequence similarity added in when clustering inside HLA-allele-positive subsets. For co-occurrence clustering, repertoires with fewer than 30,000 or more than 120,000 public chains were excluded, along with 5 or 6 repertoires with anomalous nucleotide sharing. TCRdb limited this immuneACCESS table to in-frame rearrangements with V and J called. A share of clones is missing; checked studies link under half to unresolved V genes, and the rest is unexplained. The DNA gave D and trimming, while V, J and clone size come from that table. The sample data list 100,000 to 150,000 clones, and around 72% of these were observed just once. The ten top clones hold approximately 1.7% of the sample.

The paper's findings and limits, for the study overall: In vitro tests confirmed that a few of the cytomegalovirus-associated TCR beta chains recognize cytomegalovirus antigens. In a later genetic analysis, a missense DCLRE1C variant was associated with V-gene and J-gene trimming of TCR beta chains, and the association was replicated in an independent cohort. CMV serostatus was the only immune exposure information available for the cohort. Linkage disequilibrium might explain the correlated functional status among segregating V segments, but an unknown experimental factor could not be ruled out. A further reported finding was that TCR beta sequences accurately predicted the HLA-A and HLA-B alleles for most subjects in the first cohort. The study gave a list of about 150 TCR beta chains associated with cytomegalovirus. A later analysis found that HLA-associated TCR beta chains were more clonally expanded and had lower generation probabilities than equally common non-associated chains. A later analysis found that TCR association rates varied across HLA loci, with DRB1 alleles showing the most associated TCRs and HLA-C alleles the fewest. HLA typing was unavailable for some donors at each locus, so association tests used only the typed subset. At a false discovery rate of 0.05, a later analysis linked some 18,000 TCR beta sequences to specific HLA alleles. Assigning TCR associations to individual alleles was difficult when HLA alleles, especially DR and DQ, strongly co-occurred. This cohort had only TCR beta chains sequenced, and the lack of alpha or paired-chain data limited which features could be detected. A cluster of highly shared sequence variants was judged likely to represent a technical artifact of the sequencing pipeline. Most TCR sequences were seen in very few donors, while some public TCRs were found in many individuals. The authors suggested that the approach could potentially be extended to other disease states and immunological phenotypes. Some IMGT-functional V segments, including TRBV6-2 and TRBV6-3, could not be told apart with the 87-base-pair reads, so those segments were excluded. In an earlier analysis of approximately 590 of the donors, most TCR beta V segments appeared in productive rearrangements about 90% or about 30% of the time, broadly matching IMGT annotations. Compared with the approximately 710-donor mean, donors in an Asian-associated ancestry cluster had fewer N-insertions in productive TCRs, according to a later genetic analysis. In a later analysis, several top co-occurrence clusters were reported to appear linked to parvovirus B19, influenza, CMV and Epstein-Barr virus. Presence/absence analyses assumed roughly uniform sequencing depth across donors, an assumption that may not hold. According to a later analysis, most CMV-associated TCR beta chains appeared to be HLA-restricted, and the HLA associations seemed to be driven largely by CMV exposure. In both the original and validation cohorts, the classifier was reported to diagnose cytomegalovirus status with high specificity and sensitivity. Because counts were too low, fewer than 20 rarely observed V segments, including chromosome 9 orphons, were excluded from the earlier analysis of 587 of the donors.

The sequence was collected from a woman aged 40 to 50 in good health and CMV-seronegative. Rearrangement joined TRBV9 to TRBJ1-2, with the D gene not clear enough to name. Input material: PBMCs. Here is the DNA: TGTGCCAGCAGATCGTTGAGCGTTGAGGGCTACACCTTC. Translated, this is CASRSLSVEGYTF. The full variable domain, completed from the reference TRBV9 and TRBJ1-2 proteins outside the CDR3, reads DSGVTQTPKHLITATGQRVTLRCSPRSGDLSVYWYQQSLDQGLQFLIQYYNGEERAKGNILERFSAQQFPDLHSELNLSSLELGDSALYFCASRSLSVEGYTFGSGTRLTVV.